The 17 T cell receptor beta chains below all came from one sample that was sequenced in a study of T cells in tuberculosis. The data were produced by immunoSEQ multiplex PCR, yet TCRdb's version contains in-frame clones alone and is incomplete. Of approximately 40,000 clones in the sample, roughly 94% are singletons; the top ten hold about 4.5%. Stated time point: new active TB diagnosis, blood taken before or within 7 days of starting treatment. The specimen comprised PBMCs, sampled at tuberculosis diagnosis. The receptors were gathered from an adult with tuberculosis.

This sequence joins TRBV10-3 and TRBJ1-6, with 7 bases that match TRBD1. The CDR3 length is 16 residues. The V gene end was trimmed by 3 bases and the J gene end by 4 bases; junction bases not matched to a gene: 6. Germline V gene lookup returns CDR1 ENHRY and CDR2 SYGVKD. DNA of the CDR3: TGTGCCATCAGTGAACGGGGGACAGAGTATAATTCACCCCTCCACTTT. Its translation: CAISERGTEYNSPLHF.

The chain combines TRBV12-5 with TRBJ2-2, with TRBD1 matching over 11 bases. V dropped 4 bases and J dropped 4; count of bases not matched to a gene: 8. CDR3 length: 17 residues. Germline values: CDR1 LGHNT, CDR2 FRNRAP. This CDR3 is CASGSRTGGLGTGELFF. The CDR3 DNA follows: TGTGCTAGTGGTTCCAGGACAGGGGGCTTGGGCACCGGGGAGCTGTTTTTT. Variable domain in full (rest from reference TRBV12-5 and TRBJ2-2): DARVTQTPRHKVTEMGQEVTMRCQPILGHNTVFWYRQTMMQGLELLAYFRNRAPLDDSGMPKDRFSAEMPDATLATLKIQPSEPRDSAVYFCASGSRTGGLGTGELFFGEGSRLTVL.

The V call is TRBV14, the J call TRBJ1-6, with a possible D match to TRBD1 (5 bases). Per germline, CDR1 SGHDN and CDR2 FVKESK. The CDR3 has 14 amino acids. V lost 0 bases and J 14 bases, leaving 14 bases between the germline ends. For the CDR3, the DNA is TGTGCCAGCAGCCAAGATCAAGCAGGGTGGGCCCTCCACTTT. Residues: CASSQDQAGWALHF.

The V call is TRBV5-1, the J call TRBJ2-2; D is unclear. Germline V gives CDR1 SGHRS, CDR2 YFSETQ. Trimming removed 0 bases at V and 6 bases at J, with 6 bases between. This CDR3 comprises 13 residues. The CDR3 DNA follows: TGCGCCAGCAGCTTGGTAGGAGCCGGGGAGCTGTTTTTT. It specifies CASSLVGAGELFF.

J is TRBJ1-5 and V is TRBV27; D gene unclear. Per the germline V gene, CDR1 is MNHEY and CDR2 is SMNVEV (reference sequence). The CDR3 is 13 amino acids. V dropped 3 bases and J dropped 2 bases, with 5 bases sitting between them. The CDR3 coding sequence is TGTGCCAGCAGTTTTGAGCGCAATCAGCCCCAGCATTTT. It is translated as CASSFERNQPQHF.

CDR3 protein: CASRGRQGNQPQHF. The CDR3 coding sequence is TGTGCCAGCAGGGGACGACAGGGGAATCAGCCCCAGCATTTT. J is TRBJ1-5 and V is TRBV2; 8 positions match TRBD1. V shed 6 bases, J shed 4 bases, and the junction held 5 bases outside the gene matches. Looked up from germline, CDR1 is SNHLY and CDR2 is FYNNEI. CDR3 size: 14 residues. Complete variable domain (other parts from reference TRBV2 and TRBJ1-5): EPEVTQTPSHQVTQMGQEVILRCVPISNHLYFYWYRQILGQKVEFLVSFYNNEISEKSEIFDDQFSVERPDGSNFTLKIRSTKLEDSAMYFCASRGRQGNQPQHFGDGTRLSIL.

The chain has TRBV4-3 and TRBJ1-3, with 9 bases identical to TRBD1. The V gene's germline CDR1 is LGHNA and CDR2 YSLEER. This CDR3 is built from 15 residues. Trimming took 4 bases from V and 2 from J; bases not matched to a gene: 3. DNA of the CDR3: TGCGCCAGCAGCCCGGGGACAGGGACTGGAAACACCATATATTTT. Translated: CASSPGTGTGNTIYF.

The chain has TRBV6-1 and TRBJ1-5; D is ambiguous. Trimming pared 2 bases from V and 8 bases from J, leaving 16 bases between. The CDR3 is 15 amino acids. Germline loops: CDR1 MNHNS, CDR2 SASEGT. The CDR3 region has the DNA TGTGCCAGCAGTGAATATGGGCAGGCCGGTAAGCCCCAGCATTTT. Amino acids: CASSEYGQAGKPQHF.

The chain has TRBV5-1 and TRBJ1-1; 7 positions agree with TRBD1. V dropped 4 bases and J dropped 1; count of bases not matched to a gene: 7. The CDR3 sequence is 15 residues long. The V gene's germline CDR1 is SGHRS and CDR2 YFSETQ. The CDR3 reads CASSPQGRWNTEAFF. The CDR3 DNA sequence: TGCGCCAGCAGCCCACAGGGGCGTTGGAACACTGAAGCTTTCTTT.

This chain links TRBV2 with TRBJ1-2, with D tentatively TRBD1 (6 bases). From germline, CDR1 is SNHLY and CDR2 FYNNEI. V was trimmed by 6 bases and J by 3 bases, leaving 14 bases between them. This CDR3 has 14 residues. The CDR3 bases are TGTGCCAGCAGATCTGGGACATCGGACTATGGCTACACCTTC. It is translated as CASRSGTSDYGYTF.

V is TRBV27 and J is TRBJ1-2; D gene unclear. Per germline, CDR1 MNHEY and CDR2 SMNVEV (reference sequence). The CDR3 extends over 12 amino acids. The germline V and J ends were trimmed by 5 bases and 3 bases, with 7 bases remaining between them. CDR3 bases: TGTGCCAGCAGTAACAGCCACTATGGCTACACCTTC. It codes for CASSNSHYGYTF.

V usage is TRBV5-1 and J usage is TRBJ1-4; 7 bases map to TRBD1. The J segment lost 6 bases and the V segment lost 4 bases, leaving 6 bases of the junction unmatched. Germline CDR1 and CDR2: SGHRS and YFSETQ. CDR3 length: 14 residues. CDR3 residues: CASSPDRVDEKLFF. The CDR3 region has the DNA TGCGCCAGCAGCCCCGACAGGGTAGATGAAAAACTGTTTTTT.

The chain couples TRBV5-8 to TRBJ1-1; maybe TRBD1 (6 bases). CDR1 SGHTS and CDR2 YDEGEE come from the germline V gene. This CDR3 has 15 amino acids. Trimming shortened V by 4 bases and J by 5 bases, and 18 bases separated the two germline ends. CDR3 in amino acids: CASSKDSGQKTEAFF. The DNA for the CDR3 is TGTGCCAGCAGCAAGGACAGTGGTCAGAAAACTGAAGCTTTCTTT.

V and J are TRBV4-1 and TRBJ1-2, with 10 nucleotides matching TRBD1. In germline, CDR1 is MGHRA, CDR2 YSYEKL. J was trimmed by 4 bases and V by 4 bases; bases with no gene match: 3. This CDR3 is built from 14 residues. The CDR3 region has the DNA TGCGCCAGCAGCCCGGACAGGGGGGCCTATGGCTACACCTTC. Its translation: CASSPDRGAYGYTF.

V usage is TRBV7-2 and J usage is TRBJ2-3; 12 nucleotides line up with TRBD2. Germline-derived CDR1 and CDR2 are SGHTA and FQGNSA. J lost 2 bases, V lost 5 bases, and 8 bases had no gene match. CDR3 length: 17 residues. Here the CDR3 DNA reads TGTGCCAGCAGCCTAAACCCTAGCGGGGGGGTCACAGATACGCAGTATTTT. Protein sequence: CASSLNPSGGVTDTQYF.

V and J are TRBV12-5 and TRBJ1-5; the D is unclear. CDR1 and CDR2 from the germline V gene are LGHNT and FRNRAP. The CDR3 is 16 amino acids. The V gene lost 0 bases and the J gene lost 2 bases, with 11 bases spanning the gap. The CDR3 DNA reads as TGTGCTAGTGGTTTGGTAGCGGAGGGAGGCAATCAGCCCCAGCATTTT. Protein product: CASGLVAEGGNQPQHF.

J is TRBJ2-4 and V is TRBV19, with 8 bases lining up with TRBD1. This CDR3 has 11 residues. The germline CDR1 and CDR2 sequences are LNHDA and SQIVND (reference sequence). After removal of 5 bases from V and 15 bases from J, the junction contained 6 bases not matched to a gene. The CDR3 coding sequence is TGTGCCAGTAGTTCACAGGGGGTTCGGTACTTC. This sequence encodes CASSSQGVRYF.